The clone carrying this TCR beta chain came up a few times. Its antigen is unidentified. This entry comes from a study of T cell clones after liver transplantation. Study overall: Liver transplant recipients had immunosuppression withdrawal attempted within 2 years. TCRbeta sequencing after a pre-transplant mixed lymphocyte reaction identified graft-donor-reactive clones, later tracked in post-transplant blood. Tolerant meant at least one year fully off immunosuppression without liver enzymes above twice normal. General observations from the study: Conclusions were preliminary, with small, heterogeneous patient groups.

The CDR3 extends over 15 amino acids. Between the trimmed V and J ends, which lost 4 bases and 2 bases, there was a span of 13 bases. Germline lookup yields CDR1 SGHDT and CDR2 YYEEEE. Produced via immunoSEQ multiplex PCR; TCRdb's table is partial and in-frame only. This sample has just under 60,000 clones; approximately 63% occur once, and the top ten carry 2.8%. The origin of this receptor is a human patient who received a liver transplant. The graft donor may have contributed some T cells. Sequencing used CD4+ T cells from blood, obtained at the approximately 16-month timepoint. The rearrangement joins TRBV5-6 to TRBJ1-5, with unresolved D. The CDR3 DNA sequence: TGTGCCAGCAGCCAACGGGATATCGGCAATCAGCCCCAGCATTTT. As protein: CASSQRDIGNQPQHF.